These 29 T cell receptor beta chains were sequenced from one sample in a study of shared clonotypes between healthy human individuals. Libraries were prepared by immunoSEQ multiplex PCR; TCRdb keeps only in-frame clonotypes and omits some of them. The table shows approximately 2,000,000 clones, with 85% to 95% occurring only once. Sequenced: naive CD4+ T cells from PBMCs. Subset indicated: CD45RA+ positively selected. The receptors shown here come from a young man in good health. Some clones in this sample may be carry-over from other donors' samples.

V usage is TRBV28 and J usage is TRBJ2-7; 9 bases map to TRBD1. Per the germline V gene, CDR1 is MDHEN and CDR2 is SYDVKM. The CDR3 is made up of 15 amino acids. Trimming removed 7 bases from V and 3 bases from J; junction bases left unmatched: 10. The CDR3 nucleotides are TGTGCCAGCACCCGGCGGGACAGGGCCCTCTACGAGCAGTACTTC. Translation: CASTRRDRALYEQYF.

V gene TRBV18 combines with J gene TRBJ2-2, with D possibly being TRBD1 (6 bases). The V and J ends lost 5 bases and 7 bases respectively, with 17 bases between them. CDR1 and CDR2 from the germline V gene are KGHSH and LQKENI. This CDR3 comprises 15 residues. The CDR3 region is CASSSSTQGNGELFF. CDR3 nucleotides: TGTGCCAGCTCATCCTCGACTCAGGGGAACGGGGAGCTGTTTTTT.

The chain carries TRBV6-5 and TRBJ1-2; D gene ambiguous. CDR3 length: 16 residues. CDR1 is MNHEY and CDR2 is SVGAGI in the germline V gene. Trimming cost V 2 bases and J 3 bases, with 16 bases left between them. CDR3 DNA: TGTGCCAGCAGTTACGGGCAGGCACTGATTCACTATGGCTACACCTTC. Protein sequence: CASSYGQALIHYGYTF.

This rearrangement joins TRBV6-4 to TRBJ1-4; TRBD1 might be the D (6 bases). Looked up from germline, CDR1 is MRHNA and CDR2 is SNTAGT. V was shortened by 4 bases and J by 10 bases, with 13 bases between the two germline ends. CDR3 length: 13 amino acids. In DNA form, the CDR3 reads TGTGCCAGCAGTGCCCGAGAGGGGGGAAAACTGTTTTTT. Its protein product is CASSAREGGKLFF.

The gene calls are TRBV4-1 and TRBJ2-2; D not resolved. Trimming took 8 bases from V and 1 from J, leaving 11 bases between them. The CDR3 has 14 amino acids. Looked up from germline, CDR1 is MGHRA and CDR2 is YSYEKL. The CDR3 here is CASRLAENTGELFF. CDR3 in DNA: TGCGCCAGCCGTCTGGCTGAGAACACCGGGGAGCTGTTTTTT.

The V and J genes are TRBV19 and TRBJ1-5; D is ambiguous. The V and J ends lost 3 bases and 0 bases respectively, with 9 bases between them. Germline values: CDR1 LNHDA, CDR2 SQIVND (reference sequence). This CDR3 has 15 amino acids. The CDR3: CASSITHYSNQPQHF. Here the CDR3 DNA reads TGTGCCAGTAGTATCACCCACTATAGCAATCAGCCCCAGCATTTT.

This clone was counted a few times. This chain links TRBV2 with TRBJ1-1, with 7 bases lining up with TRBD1. From germline, CDR1 is SNHLY and CDR2 FYNNEI. This CDR3 spans 15 amino acids. V lost 1 base to trimming and J lost 1 base; unmatched junction nucleotides: 3. CDR3 region: CASSEEAGGNTEAFF. The CDR3 DNA is TGTGCCAGCAGTGAAGAGGCAGGGGGGAACACTGAAGCTTTCTTT.

Concerning this clone itself: Additional DNA sequences in this sample encode the identical CDR3. The chain joins TRBV5-1 to TRBJ1-1, with 10 bases that match TRBD1. This CDR3 is built from 14 residues. CDR1 is SGHRS and CDR2 is YFSETQ in the germline V gene. The ends lost 0 bases at V and 5 bases at J; junction bases unmatched: 1. CDR3 in amino acids: CASSLGQGATEAFF. The CDR3 DNA reads TGCGCCAGCAGCTTGGGACAGGGGGCGACTGAAGCTTTCTTT.

This clone was seen a single time. CDR3 bases: TGTGCCAGCAGCTTGGAGAAAGGGGGATACCCAGAAGCTTTCTTT. Translated: CASSLEKGGYPEAFF. The J gene is TRBJ1-1, the V gene TRBV5-4; possible D gene TRBD1, 6 bases. Trimming removed 0 bases at V and 8 bases at J, with 17 bases between. CDR1 is SGHNT and CDR2 is YYREEE in the germline V gene (reference sequence). This CDR3 region has 15 residues.

The chain uses TRBV10-3 and TRBJ2-3; D uncertain. With 6 bases removed from V and 3 bases from J, the gap between germline ends came to 13 bases. Germline V CDR1 and CDR2: ENHRY, SYGVKD. This CDR3 contains 14 residues. The CDR3 region is CAIRVGSFTDTQYF. Written as DNA, the CDR3 is TGTGCCATCAGAGTTGGTAGCTTTACAGATACGCAGTATTTT.

The chain employs TRBV18 and TRBJ2-3; 7 bases agree with TRBD1. Unmatched junction bases numbered 14, after V lost 2 bases and J lost 6 bases. Germline values: CDR1 KGHSH, CDR2 LQKENI. CDR3 length: 17 amino acids. CDR3 sequence reads: CASSPAHRGLARDTQYF. For the CDR3, the DNA is TGTGCCAGCTCACCAGCCCACAGGGGCCTAGCTCGGGATACGCAGTATTTT.

The rearrangement links TRBV7-2 to TRBJ2-3, with TRBD1 matching over 8 bases. J gave up 0 bases and V 5 bases, and 7 bases lay outside the gene matches. Germline values: CDR1 SGHTA, CDR2 FQGNSA. CDR3 size: 16 residues. The CDR3 here is CASSLQGAASTDTQYF. The DNA of the CDR3 is TGTGCCAGCAGCCTGCAGGGGGCCGCTAGCACAGATACGCAGTATTTT.

The chain uses TRBV27 and TRBJ2-7, with a weak D call TRBD2 (6 bases). Between the trimmed V and J ends, which lost 6 bases and 4 bases, there was a span of 19 bases. Germline V lookup: CDR1 MNHEY, CDR2 SMNVEV (reference sequence). This CDR3 region has 15 residues. The CDR3 region is CASRARPGDAYEQYF. The CDR3 DNA sequence: TGTGCCAGCAGGGCCCGGCCGGGAGACGCTTACGAGCAGTACTTC.

This chain uses TRBV5-4 with TRBJ2-7; TRBD1 agrees at 7 bases. The V gene's germline CDR1 is SGHNT and CDR2 YYREEE (reference sequence). V was pared by 0 bases and J by 2 bases, with 2 bases of the junction left unmatched. The CDR3 spans 14 residues. The CDR3 coding sequence is TGTGCCAGCAGCTTGGAGAGGGGGCCCTACGAGCAGTACTTC. Its translation is CASSLERGPYEQYF.

The gene calls are TRBV18 and TRBJ1-1; 10 bases fit TRBD1. Germline V gene data show CDR1 as KGHSH and CDR2 as LQKENI. The CDR3 covers 16 residues. Germline trimming cut 4 bases from V and 3 bases from J; bases unmatched to any gene: 8. The CDR3 nucleotides are TGTGCCAGCTCACTGAGACAGGGGGCGCAGGACACTGAAGCTTTCTTT. Its protein product is CASSLRQGAQDTEAFF.

The chain joins TRBV7-2 to TRBJ1-2; D is possibly TRBD1 (6 bases). The germline gives CDR1 SGHTA, CDR2 FQGNSA. This CDR3 contains 14 residues. V gave up 3 bases and J gave up 8 bases, with 16 bases separating them. The CDR3 loop is CASSFGGLVEGYTF. CDR3 DNA: TGTGCCAGCAGCTTTGGGGGGCTGGTGGAGGGCTACACCTTC.

This chain uses TRBV11-3 with TRBJ2-1, with D uncertain. The V end lost 7 bases, the J end lost 0 bases, and 10 bases lay between the germline ends. CDR1 and CDR2 from the germline V gene are SGHNT and YENEEA. The CDR3 runs 14 residues. The CDR3, as DNA: TGTGCCAGCACCCCGGATAGCTCCTACAATGAGCAGTTCTTC. It translates to CASTPDSSYNEQFF.

This chain links TRBV28 with TRBJ1-4; 12 bases match TRBD1. The trim removed 4 bases at V and 8 bases at J, leaving 8 bases unmatched. CDR3 length: 16 amino acids. Germline CDR1 and CDR2: MDHEN and SYDVKM. In DNA, the CDR3 is TGTGCCAGCAGTTGGGGACAGGGGGCGACGGAAGAAAAACTGTTTTTT. The encoded protein is CASSWGQGATEEKLFF. The full variable domain, completed using reference TRBV28 and TRBJ1-4, is DVKVTQSSRYLVKRTGEKVFLECVQDMDHENMFWYRQDPGLGLRLIYFSYDVKMKEKGDIPEGYSVSREKKERFSLILESASTNQTSMYLCASSWGQGATEEKLFFGSGTQLSVL.

This clone was recorded only once. The identical CDR3 is also encoded by other nucleotide sequences in the sample. The V gene is TRBV28, the J gene TRBJ2-7; 13 nucleotides agree with TRBD2. The germline CDR1 and CDR2 sequences are MDHEN and SYDVKM. V dropped 7 bases and J dropped 4; count of bases not matched to a gene: 7. The CDR3 has 15 amino acids. CDR3 sequence (DNA): TGTGCCAGCACCCCGGGACTAGCGGGATCGTACGAGCAGTACTTC. Translated, it gives CASTPGLAGSYEQYF.

This chain joins TRBV7-9 and TRBJ1-6; D is possibly TRBD1 (5 bases). The V gene's germline CDR1 is SEHNR and CDR2 FQNEAQ (reference sequence). Trimming pared 5 bases from V and 9 bases from J, leaving 20 bases between. The CDR3 loop spans 16 amino acids. The chain's CDR3 is CASSPQLGRGRSPLHF. The CDR3 DNA reads TGTGCCAGCAGCCCTCAGTTGGGGCGCGGTCGTTCACCCCTCCACTTT.

V is TRBV14 and J is TRBJ1-1; TRBD1 aligns across 9 bases. This CDR3 is built from 16 residues. Germline values: CDR1 SGHDN, CDR2 FVKESK. J was trimmed by 8 bases and V by 0 bases; bases with no gene match: 10. This chain's CDR3 is CASSQDWGQGGPEAFF. CDR3 in DNA: TGTGCCAGCAGCCAAGACTGGGGACAGGGTGGCCCAGAAGCTTTCTTT.

The gene calls are TRBV5-1 and TRBJ2-3; D gene uncertain. V lost 3 bases to trimming and J lost 2 bases, with 13 bases between them. The CDR3 sequence is 15 residues long. CDR1 and CDR2 (germline): SGHRS, YFSETQ. The CDR3, as DNA: TGCGCCAGCAGCTCGGGCGACCACCCCACAGATACGCAGTATTTT. This translates into CASSSGDHPTDTQYF.

Notes on this clone: In the same sample, other DNA sequences code for this CDR3. The rearrangement links TRBV9 to TRBJ2-7; D unclear. Germline values: CDR1 SGDLS, CDR2 YYNGEE. The length of the CDR3 is 14 residues. V was shortened by 0 bases and J by 2 bases, with 9 bases between the two germline ends. CDR3: CASSVAVGPYEQYF. The CDR3 DNA sequence: TGTGCCAGCAGCGTAGCTGTCGGGCCCTACGAGCAGTACTTC.

The chain recombines TRBV5-1 with TRBJ2-1, with a possible D match to TRBD2 (6 bases). Germline-derived CDR1 and CDR2 are SGHRS and YFSETQ. The V end was cut by 0 bases, the J end by 5 bases, with 15 bases between. The CDR3 extends over 16 amino acids. The CDR3 reads CASSLVGQGGDNEQFF. CDR3 bases: TGCGCCAGCAGCTTGGTCGGGCAGGGAGGAGACAATGAGCAGTTCTTC.

This chain links TRBV7-9 with TRBJ1-4; TRBD1 is a possible D gene (6 bases). The CDR3 has 15 residues. V was cut by 5 bases and J by 4 bases, with 14 bases left in between. Looked up from germline, CDR1 is SEHNR and CDR2 is FQNEAQ (reference sequence). The CDR3 here is CASSAQGGGNEKLFF. The CDR3 DNA sequence: TGTGCCAGCAGCGCCCAGGGAGGGGGTAATGAAAAACTGTTTTTT.

The gene calls are TRBV4-1 and TRBJ2-7, with 10 bases that match TRBD1. This CDR3 spans 15 amino acids. J gave up 4 bases and V 3 bases, and 6 bases lay outside the gene matches. Germline V gene data show CDR1 as MGHRA and CDR2 as YSYEKL. The CDR3 loop reads CASSHSRTGGYEQYF. The CDR3 nucleotides are TGCGCCAGCAGCCACTCCCGGACAGGGGGGTACGAGCAGTACTTC.

The chain recombines TRBV30 with TRBJ2-2; 8 positions agree with TRBD2. The CDR3 spans 13 residues. Unmatched junction bases numbered 1, after V lost 2 bases and J lost 5 bases. Germline loops: CDR1 GTSNPN, CDR2 SVGIG (reference sequence). As DNA, the CDR3 is TGTGCCTGGAGTCGCGGGGGGACCGGGGAGCTGTTTTTT. This codes for CAWSRGGTGELFF.

This chain uses TRBV7-9 with TRBJ2-2, with 7 positions matching TRBD2. This CDR3 has 15 amino acids. Germline-derived CDR1 and CDR2 are SEHNR and FQNEAQ (reference sequence). V lost 4 bases to trimming and J lost 3 bases; unmatched junction nucleotides: 5. CDR3 protein: CASSSRTRDTGELFF. CDR3 DNA: TGTGCCAGCAGCTCCCGGACTAGAGACACCGGGGAGCTGTTTTTT. Full variable domain (rest looked up from reference TRBV7-9 and TRBJ2-2): DTGVSQNPRHKITKRGQNVTFRCDPISEHNRLYWYRQTLGQGPEFLTYFQNEAQLEKSRLLSDRFSAERPKGSFSTLEIQRTEQGDSAMYLCASSSRTRDTGELFFGEGSRLTVL.

The CDR3: CASSLATREGTRGTGELFF. The CDR3 DNA follows: TGCGCCAGCAGCTTGGCCACGCGGGAGGGGACACGGGGGACCGGGGAGCTGTTTTTT. The rearrangement uses TRBV5-1 and TRBJ2-2; 9 positions match TRBD2. Germline-derived CDR1 and CDR2 are SGHRS and YFSETQ. With 0 bases clipped from V and 5 bases from J, the junction kept 14 bases outside the gene matches. This CDR3 is built from 19 residues.